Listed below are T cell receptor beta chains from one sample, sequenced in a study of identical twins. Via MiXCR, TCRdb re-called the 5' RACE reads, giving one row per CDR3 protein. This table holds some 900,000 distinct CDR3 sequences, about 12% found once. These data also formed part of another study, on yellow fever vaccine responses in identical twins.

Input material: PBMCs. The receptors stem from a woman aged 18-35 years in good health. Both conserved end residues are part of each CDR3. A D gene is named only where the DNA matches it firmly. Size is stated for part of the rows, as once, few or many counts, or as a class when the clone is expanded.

CDR3: CASSQEDGGYTF; DNA: TGTGCCAGCAGCCAAGAGGACGGGGGCTACACCTTC; J: TRBJ1-2; size: NA; V: TRBV3-1; D: NA
CDR3: CAISEIQGNTIYF; DNA: TGTGCCATCAGTGAGATACAGGGAAACACCATATATTTT; J: TRBJ1-3; size: NA; V: TRBV10-3; D: NA
CDR3: CASSSGTSGNNEQFF; DNA: TGTGCCAGTAGTTCCGGGACTAGCGGCAACAATGAGCAGTTCTTC; J: TRBJ2-1; size: many; V: TRBV28; D: TRBD2
CDR3: CATSAEETQYF; DNA: TGTGCCACCAGTGCAGAGGAGACCCAGTACTTC; J: TRBJ2-5; size: NA; V: TRBV24-1; D: NA
CDR3: CASRGLAGGSTDTQYF; DNA: TGTGCCAGCAGAGGACTAGCGGGGGGGTCCACAGATACGCAGTATTTT; J: TRBJ2-3; size: many; V: TRBV6-1; D: TRBD2
CDR3: CASREGQFVADTQYF; DNA: TGTGCCAGCAGAGAGGGACAGTTTGTAGCAGATACGCAGTATTTT; J: TRBJ2-3; size: NA; V: TRBV2; D: TRBD1
CDR3: CASGLTRDRGNQPQHF; DNA: TGTGCTAGTGGTTTGACAAGGGACAGGGGAAATCAGCCCCAGCATTTT; J: TRBJ1-5; size: few; V: TRBV12-5; D: TRBD1
CDR3: CSARDARLAGLYEQYF; DNA: TGCAGTGCTAGAGACGCGCGACTAGCGGGACTCTACGAGCAGTACTTC; J: TRBJ2-7; size: few; V: TRBV20-1; D: TRBD2
CDR3: CASSFRGLASYEQYF; DNA: TGTGCCAGCAGTTTTCGGGGACTAGCGTCCTACGAGCAGTACTTC; J: TRBJ2-7; size: NA; V: TRBV12-3/TRBV12-4; D: TRBD2
CDR3: CASSFRTGENTEAFF; DNA: TGTGCCAGCAGCTTTCGGACAGGGGAGAACACTGAAGCTTTCTTT; J: TRBJ1-1; size: many; V: TRBV11-3; D: TRBD1
CDR3: CASSLDREMYGYTF; DNA: TGTGCCAGCAGTTTAGACAGGGAAATGTATGGCTACACCTTC; J: TRBJ1-2; size: NA; V: TRBV28; D: TRBD1
CDR3: CASSKGKGTVISYNEQFF; DNA: TGTGCCAGCAGCAAAGGTAAAGGGACGGTAATTTCCTACAATGAGCAGTTCTTC; J: TRBJ2-1; size: NA; V: TRBV21-1; D: NA
CDR3: CAIRDQETQYF; DNA: TGTGCCATCAGAGACCAAGAGACCCAGTACTTC; J: TRBJ2-5; size: many; V: TRBV10-3; D: NA
CDR3: CASSYSDGGRVNNEQFF; DNA: TGTGCCAGCAGTTACTCAGATGGCGGGAGAGTGAACAATGAGCAGTTCTTC; J: TRBJ2-1; size: NA; V: TRBV6-5; D: TRBD2
CDR3: CASSPRLAGTQETQYF; DNA: TGTGCCAGCAGCCCGCGACTAGCGGGCACTCAAGAGACCCAGTACTTC; J: TRBJ2-5; size: few; V: TRBV7-4; D: TRBD2
CDR3: CASSQALAGYYEQYF; DNA: TGCGCCAGCAGCCAAGCCCTAGCGGGATACTACGAGCAGTACTTC; J: TRBJ2-7; size: few; V: TRBV4-1; D: TRBD2
CDR3: CASSFSRTGVDEQYF; DNA: TGTGCCAGCAGTTTCTCCCGGACAGGGGTCGACGAGCAGTACTTC; J: TRBJ2-7; size: NA; V: TRBV12-3/TRBV12-4; D: TRBD1
CDR3: CASSLELVGGPSTDTQYF; DNA: TGTGCCAGCAGCTTAGAGCTTGTGGGAGGCCCCAGTACAGATACGCAGTATTTT; J: TRBJ2-3; size: few; V: TRBV7-8; D: NA
CDR3: CASSPVPPSTDTQYF; DNA: TGTGCCAGCAGCCCTGTCCCACCTAGCACAGATACGCAGTATTTT; J: TRBJ2-3; size: many; V: TRBV11-2; D: NA
CDR3: CASSRHDEAFF; DNA: TGTGCCAGCAGCCGCCATGATGAAGCTTTCTTT; J: TRBJ1-1; size: NA; V: TRBV13; D: NA
CDR3: CASSSGSENEQFF; DNA: TGTGCCAGTTCGAGCGGGAGTGAAAATGAGCAGTTCTTC; J: TRBJ2-1; size: many; V: TRBV6-4; D: TRBD2
CDR3: CASSSVGEKETQYF; DNA: TGTGCCAGCAGTTCAGTGGGAGAGAAAGAGACCCAGTACTTC; J: TRBJ2-5; size: NA; V: TRBV12-3/TRBV12-4; D: NA
CDR3: CATTAGGSDEQFF; DNA: TGTGCCACTACAGCGGGAGGTAGCGATGAGCAGTTCTTC; J: TRBJ2-1; size: NA; V: TRBV7-6; D: TRBD2
CDR3: CASSLTPRQGRRTDTQYF; DNA: TGTGCCAGCAGCTTAACACCCCGACAGGGGCGACGCACAGATACGCAGTATTTT; J: TRBJ2-3; size: NA; V: TRBV7-6; D: TRBD1
CDR3: CSTPLDLSGANVLTF; DNA: TGCAGTACCCCTTTAGATTTATCTGGGGCCAACGTCCTGACTTTC; J: TRBJ2-6; size: NA; V: TRBV20-1; D: NA
CDR3: CASSFEFSRYEQFF; DNA: TGTGCCAGCAGCTTTGAGTTCTCTAGGTATGAGCAGTTCTTC; J: TRBJ2-1; size: NA; V: TRBV11-3; D: NA
CDR3: CASSLTREGNGYTF; DNA: TGCGCCAGCAGCCTGACGAGGGAGGGGAATGGCTACACCTTC; J: TRBJ1-2; size: NA; V: TRBV4-1; D: NA
CDR3: CASSDSWGPNSPLHF; DNA: TGTGCCAGCAGTGACTCTTGGGGGCCTAATTCACCCCTCCACTTT; J: TRBJ1-6; size: many; V: TRBV6-4; D: NA
CDR3: CASSFGQGLGDEAFF; DNA: TGTGCCAGCAGTTTCGGACAGGGCCTCGGGGATGAAGCTTTCTTT; J: TRBJ1-1; size: few; V: TRBV12-3/TRBV12-4; D: TRBD1
CDR3: CATSAQGIQPQHF; DNA: TGTGCCACCAGTGCTCAAGGGATTCAGCCCCAGCATTTT; J: TRBJ1-5; size: few; V: TRBV24-1; D: NA
CDR3: CSVRRGVKTGTDLAKNIQYF; DNA: TGCAGCGTCCGTAGAGGGGTCAAAACTGGGACAGACCTAGCCAAAAACATTCAGTACTTC; J: TRBJ2-4; size: few; V: TRBV29-1; D: TRBD1
CDR3: CSARDATSESSYNEQFF; DNA: TGCAGTGCTAGAGACGCGACTAGCGAAAGCTCCTACAATGAGCAGTTCTTC; J: TRBJ2-1; size: NA; V: TRBV20-1; D: TRBD2
CDR3: CASSTGLGFSYEQYF; DNA: TGTGCCAGCAGTACCGGACTAGGCTTTTCCTACGAGCAGTACTTC; J: TRBJ2-7; size: NA; V: TRBV27; D: TRBD2
CDR3: CASRGGKDSWSGELFF; DNA: TGTGCCAGCCGAGGCGGGAAGGACAGTTGGTCCGGGGAGCTGTTTTTT; J: TRBJ2-2; size: NA; V: TRBV27; D: NA
CDR3: CATSRDQGLLGGIQYF; DNA: TGTGCCACCAGCAGAGATCAGGGCCTCCTAGGAGGCATTCAGTACTTC; J: TRBJ2-4; size: few; V: TRBV15; D: NA
CDR3: CASSFGGKKDEQYF; DNA: TGTGCCAGCAGTTTTGGTGGGAAGAAAGACGAGCAGTACTTC; J: TRBJ2-7; size: few; V: TRBV12-3/TRBV12-4; D: NA
CDR3: CASGLAGSDTQYF; DNA: TGTGCCAGCGGGCTAGCGGGGTCTGATACCCAGTACTTC; J: TRBJ2-5; size: many; V: TRBV21-1; D: NA
CDR3: CSATELAGGNIQYF; DNA: TGCAGCGCCACCGAACTAGCGGGAGGAAACATTCAGTACTTC; J: TRBJ2-4; size: NA; V: TRBV29-1; D: TRBD2
CDR3: CAVTGGYNEQFF; DNA: TGTGCCGTCACAGGGGGTTACAATGAGCAGTTCTTC; J: TRBJ2-1; size: NA; V: TRBV10-3; D: TRBD1
CDR3: CSTRRGQGNTEAFF; DNA: TGCAGTACTAGGCGGGGACAGGGGAACACTGAAGCTTTCTTT; J: TRBJ1-1; size: NA; V: TRBV20-1; D: TRBD1
CDR3: CASSSDFGGDAEAFF; DNA: TGTGCCAGCAGTTCCGACTTTGGGGGGGACGCTGAAGCTTTCTTT; J: TRBJ1-1; size: once; V: TRBV12-3/TRBV12-4; D: NA